These 9 T cell receptor beta chains share one sample of origin, sequenced in a study of blood T cell repertoires in COVID-19. The method was immunoSEQ multiplex PCR; TCRdb's version includes in-frame clones alone and lacks a portion of them. This table holds 97,000 or so clones, 84% found once. Sequencing input: peripheral blood. The receptors derive from a human donor in a cohort sampled during active COVID-19.

This clone was seen a handful of times. The rearrangement joins TRBV12-3 or TRBV12-4 to TRBJ1-6; tentatively, D is TRBD1 (5 bases). This CDR3 region has 13 residues. V was shortened by 6 bases and J by 7 bases, with 10 bases between the two germline ends. In DNA, the CDR3 is TGTGCCAGCAGCCGGGACTTCAATTCACCCCTCCACTTT. Its translation: CASSRDFNSPLHF.

This chain uses TRBV9 with TRBJ1-4; D uncertain. Deletions cut 2 bases from V and 0 bases from J, with 5 bases between. The CDR3 is made up of 14 amino acids. Germline lookup yields CDR1 SGDLS and CDR2 YYNGEE. CDR3: CASSVGPTNEKLFF. The DNA for the CDR3 is TGTGCCAGCAGCGTTGGCCCAACTAATGAAAAACTGTTTTTT.

V gene TRBV6-5 combines with J gene TRBJ1-2; D is ambiguous. This CDR3 comprises 14 residues. Trimming left V 2 bases short and J 2 bases short, with 9 bases between. Germline CDR1 and CDR2: MNHEY and SVGAGI. The CDR3 is CASSYGPQNYGYTF. As DNA, the CDR3 is TGTGCCAGCAGTTACGGGCCCCAGAACTATGGCTACACCTTC.

The chain recombines TRBV19 with TRBJ2-7; D might be TRBD2 (5 bases). CDR3 length equals 14 residues. Trimming pared 4 bases from V and 6 bases from J, leaving 16 bases between. Germline V CDR1 and CDR2: LNHDA, SQIVND (reference sequence). The CDR3 reads CASSTRGIGPEQYF. CDR3 DNA sequence: TGTGCCAGTAGTACCCGGGGTATTGGGCCCGAGCAGTACTTC.

V and J are TRBV5-6 and TRBJ1-4; TRBD1 is a possible D gene (6 bases). Germline V gene sequence: CDR1 SGHDT, CDR2 YYEEEE. The CDR3 runs 14 residues. V lost 5 bases, J lost 7 bases, and 15 bases lay in between. CDR3: CASSSGTRPEKLFF. DNA for the CDR3: TGTGCCAGCAGTTCCGGGACAAGACCTGAAAAACTGTTTTTT. Combining the CDR3 with reference TRBV5-6 and TRBJ1-4 gives the whole variable domain DAGVTQSPTHLIKTRGQQVTLRCSPKSGHDTVSWYQQALGQGPQFIFQYYEEEERQRGNFPDRFSGHQFPNYSSELNVNALLLGDSALYLCASSSGTRPEKLFFGSGTQLSVL.

The V and J genes are TRBV4-3 and TRBJ1-2, with D possibly matching TRBD1 (6 bases). The germline gives CDR1 LGHNA, CDR2 YSLEER. The ends were cut back, 4 bases at V and 3 bases at J, with 15 bases in the middle. The CDR3 is 15 amino acids. CDR3 residues: CASSPAQGRHYGYTF. CDR3 coding DNA: TGCGCCAGCAGCCCCGCCCAGGGGCGACACTATGGCTACACCTTC.

CDR3 nucleotides: TGCGCCAGCCAGGGTTACAGCCTATACAATGAGCAGTTCTTC. Encoded protein: CASQGYSLYNEQFF. This sequence joins TRBV5-1 and TRBJ2-1, with D maybe TRBD1 (5 bases). V shed 7 bases and J shed 4 bases, with 15 bases lying between them. The CDR3 is 14 residues long. From germline, CDR1 is SGHRS and CDR2 YFSETQ.

A few counts support this clone. The chain recombines TRBV2 with TRBJ1-5; 9 bases map to TRBD1. Germline lookup yields CDR1 SNHLY and CDR2 FYNNEI. Trimming at V came to 6 bases and at J to 3 bases, leaving 9 bases not matched to a gene. CDR3 length equals 16 residues. CDR3: CASREQGAGLNQPQHF. For the CDR3, the DNA is TGTGCCAGCAGGGAACAGGGGGCGGGCCTCAATCAGCCCCAGCATTTT.

The chain employs TRBV6-4 and TRBJ2-1, with 14 bases identical to TRBD2. This CDR3 is 17 amino acids long. With V trimmed by 0 bases and J by 3 bases, 1 base remained unmatched. The V gene's germline CDR1 is MRHNA and CDR2 SNTAGT. As DNA, the CDR3 is TGTGCCAGCAGTGACTCCGGACTAGCGGGGGGCTACAATGAGCAGTTCTTC. The encoded protein is CASSDSGLAGGYNEQFF.